This TCR beta chain originates from a study of blood T cell repertoires in COVID-19 (dated by TCRdb to 2020 to 2021). For context, the study as a whole: Samples from collaborators originated in the United States, Italy and Spain and spanned both the acute and convalescent phases of COVID-19. The prospective study material was composed of cDNA or gDNA derived from T cells, B-cell-depleted T cells, or PBMCs. The repertoires were made available in a free public database intended to serve as a resource for research on the immune response to SARS-CoV-2. The dataset comprised deeply sampled blood TCRbeta repertoires from subjects exposed to, actively infected with, or recovered from COVID-19. Sample metadata almost always included a de-identified subject ID, COVID-19 status, age in years and sex. Where HLA class I and class II types were available, the types were taken from metadata supplied by the sample provider, not from assay-based typing. The samples were drawn from the first 160 participants of the ongoing ImmuneRACE study and from 1,254 subjects provided by 6 global collaborators.

The immunoSEQ Assay, a bias-controlled multiplex PCR, was used to amplify TCRbeta CDR3 regions from genomic DNA. In the paper's pipeline: The number of nucleated cells in each sample was estimated by amplification of reference gene primers within the assay. Sequence reads were collapsed and filtered to measure the absolute abundance of every unique TCRbeta CDR3 rearrangement. For each sample, productive Simpson clonality was calculated by taking the square root of Simpson's diversity index across productive rearrangements. The table comes from immuneACCESS by way of TCRdb, which keeps in-frame sequences with V and J called. Part of the clones is missing from these tables; in studies checked, under half for an unresolved V gene and the rest for unknown reasons. Clone size and the V and J calls come from that table; the DNA yielded D and trimming. The table for this sample lists some 250,000 clones; around 88% of them were counted only once. The top ten clones comprise around 6% of the sample.

CDR1 and CDR2, looked up from the germline V gene, are ENHRY and SYGVKD. The V end gives up 2 bases and the J end 4 bases, leaving 4 bases in the junction not matched to a gene. The cysteine opens and the phenylalanine closes a CDR3 of 14 amino acids. Only the CDR3 DNA stays, 42 bases, in frame from base 1. Regarding this clone: It lacks a known antigen. One base away there is no much larger clone; base qualities are not given.

Study-level results and caveats: How much clinical and demographic metadata was included differed by source and by participant, and the metadata was provided uncurated.

The collaborating institutions used their own protocols to collect whole blood in K2EDTA tubes. For TCRbeta analysis, collaborator samples were shipped as frozen whole blood, as isolated PBMCs, or as DNA extracted from either sample type. This clonotype was obtained from a man aged 80 or over with acute or convalescent COVID-19. The sequence links TRBV10-3 to TRBJ2-5, and TRBD1 aligns with 7 junction nucleotides. Sequenced input: peripheral blood. Here is the DNA: TGTGCCATCAGTGAGACAGGGGACGGAGAGACCCAGTACTTC. Its protein reads: CAISETGDGETQYF.